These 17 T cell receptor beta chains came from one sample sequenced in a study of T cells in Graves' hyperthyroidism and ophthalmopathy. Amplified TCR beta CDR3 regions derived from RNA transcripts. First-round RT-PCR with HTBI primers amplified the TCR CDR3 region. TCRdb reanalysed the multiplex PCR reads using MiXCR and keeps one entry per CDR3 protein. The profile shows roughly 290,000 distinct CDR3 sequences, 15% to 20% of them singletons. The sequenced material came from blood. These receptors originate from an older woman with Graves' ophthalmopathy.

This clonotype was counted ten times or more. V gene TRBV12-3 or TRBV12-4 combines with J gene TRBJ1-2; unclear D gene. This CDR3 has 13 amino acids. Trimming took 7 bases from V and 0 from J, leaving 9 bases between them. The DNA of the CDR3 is TGTGCCAGCACTCAAGGGTCTAACTATGGCTACACCTTC. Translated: CASTQGSNYGYTF.

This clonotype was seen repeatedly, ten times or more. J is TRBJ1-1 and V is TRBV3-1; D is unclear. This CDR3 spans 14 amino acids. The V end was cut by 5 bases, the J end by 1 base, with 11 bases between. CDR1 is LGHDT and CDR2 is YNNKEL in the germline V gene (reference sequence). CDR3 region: CASSSPSSNTEAFF. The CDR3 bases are TGTGCCAGCAGCTCGCCCAGTTCGAACACTGAAGCTTTCTTT.

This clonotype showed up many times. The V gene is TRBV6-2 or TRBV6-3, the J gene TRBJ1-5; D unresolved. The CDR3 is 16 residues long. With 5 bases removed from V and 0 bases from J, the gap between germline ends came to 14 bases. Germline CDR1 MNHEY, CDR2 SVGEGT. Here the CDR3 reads CASSRMAVYSNQPQHF. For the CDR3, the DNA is TGTGCCAGCAGTAGGATGGCGGTTTATAGCAATCAGCCCCAGCATTTT.

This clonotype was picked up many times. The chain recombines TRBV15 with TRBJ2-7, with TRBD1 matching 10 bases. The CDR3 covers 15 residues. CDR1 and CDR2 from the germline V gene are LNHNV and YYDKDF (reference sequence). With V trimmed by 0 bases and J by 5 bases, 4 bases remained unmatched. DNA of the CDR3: TGTGCCACCAGCAGAGATGGGACAGGGGACGACGAGCAGTACTTC. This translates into CATSRDGTGDDEQYF.

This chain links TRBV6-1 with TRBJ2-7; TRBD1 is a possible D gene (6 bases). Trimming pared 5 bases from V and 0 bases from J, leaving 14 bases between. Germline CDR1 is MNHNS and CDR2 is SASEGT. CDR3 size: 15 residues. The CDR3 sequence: CASSSPGHLSYEQYF. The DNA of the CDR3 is TGTGCCAGCAGTTCCCCGGGACACCTCTCCTACGAGCAGTACTTC.

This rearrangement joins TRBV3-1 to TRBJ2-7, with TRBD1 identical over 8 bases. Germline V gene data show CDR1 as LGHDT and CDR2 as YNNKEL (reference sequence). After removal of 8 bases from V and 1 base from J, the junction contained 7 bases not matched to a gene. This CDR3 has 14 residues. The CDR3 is CASGLGQGSYEQYF. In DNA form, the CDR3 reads TGTGCCAGCGGCCTTGGACAGGGTTCCTACGAGCAGTACTTC.

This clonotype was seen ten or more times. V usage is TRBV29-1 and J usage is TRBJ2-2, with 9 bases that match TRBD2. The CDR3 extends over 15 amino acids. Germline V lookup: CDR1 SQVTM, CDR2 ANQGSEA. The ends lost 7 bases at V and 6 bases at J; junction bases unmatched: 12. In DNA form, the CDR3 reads TGCAGCGCGGTAGTCGGACTAGCGATTTCCGGGGAGCTGTTTTTT. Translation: CSAVVGLAISGELFF.

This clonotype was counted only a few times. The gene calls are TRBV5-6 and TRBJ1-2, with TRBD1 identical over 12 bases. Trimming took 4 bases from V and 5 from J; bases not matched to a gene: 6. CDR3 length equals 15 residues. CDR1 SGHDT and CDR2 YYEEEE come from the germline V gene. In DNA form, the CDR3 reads TGTGCCAGCAGCCGGGACAGGGGGCGCGTGTATGGCTACACCTTC. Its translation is CASSRDRGRVYGYTF. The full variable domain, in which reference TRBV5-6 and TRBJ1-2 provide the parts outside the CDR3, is DAGVTQSPTHLIKTRGQQVTLRCSPKSGHDTVSWYQQALGQGPQFIFQYYEEEERQRGNFPDRFSGHQFPNYSSELNVNALLLGDSALYLCASSRDRGRVYGYTFGSGTRLTVV.

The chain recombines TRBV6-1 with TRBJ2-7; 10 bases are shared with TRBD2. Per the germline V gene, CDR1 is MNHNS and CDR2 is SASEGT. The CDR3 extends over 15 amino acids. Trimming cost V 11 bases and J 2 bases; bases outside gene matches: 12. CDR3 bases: TGTGCCGCGTCGCCAGGTAGCGGGGGGACCTACGAGCAGTACTTC. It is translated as CAASPGSGGTYEQYF.

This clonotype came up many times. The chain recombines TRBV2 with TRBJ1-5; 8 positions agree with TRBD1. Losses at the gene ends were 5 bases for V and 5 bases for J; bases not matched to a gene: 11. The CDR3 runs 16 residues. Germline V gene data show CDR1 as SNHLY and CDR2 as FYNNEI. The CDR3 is CASSSDAQGAHQPQHF. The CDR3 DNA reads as TGTGCCAGCAGTAGTGACGCGCAGGGGGCACATCAGCCCCAGCATTTT.

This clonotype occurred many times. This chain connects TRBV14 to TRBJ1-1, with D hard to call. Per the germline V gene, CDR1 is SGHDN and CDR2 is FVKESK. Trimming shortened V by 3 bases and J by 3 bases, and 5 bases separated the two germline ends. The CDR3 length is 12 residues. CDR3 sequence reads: CASSHKYTEAFF. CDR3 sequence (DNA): TGTGCCAGCAGCCATAAGTACACTGAAGCTTTCTTT.

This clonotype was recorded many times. The CDR3 DNA follows: TGTGCCAGCAGTGAAGGAACATACACTGAAGCTTTCTTT. Residues: CASSEGTYTEAFF. The J gene is TRBJ1-1, the V gene TRBV6-1; D ambiguous. Germline loops: CDR1 MNHNS, CDR2 SASEGT. This CDR3 is built from 13 residues. Trimming took off 1 base at V and 3 bases at J, with 6 bases between the two ends.

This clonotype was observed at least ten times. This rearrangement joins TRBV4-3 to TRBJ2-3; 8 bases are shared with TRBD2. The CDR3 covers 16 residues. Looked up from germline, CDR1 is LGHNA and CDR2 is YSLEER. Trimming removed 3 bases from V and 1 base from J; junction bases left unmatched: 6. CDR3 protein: CASSQQSGRGTDTQYF. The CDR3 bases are TGCGCCAGCAGCCAGCAGAGCGGGAGAGGCACAGATACGCAGTATTTT.

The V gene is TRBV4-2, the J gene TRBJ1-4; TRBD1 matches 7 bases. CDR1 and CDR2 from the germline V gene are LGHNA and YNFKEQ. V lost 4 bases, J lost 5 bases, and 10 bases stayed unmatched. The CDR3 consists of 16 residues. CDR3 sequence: CASSPEAGQQNEKLFF. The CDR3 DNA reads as TGTGCCAGCAGCCCAGAAGCGGGACAGCAAAATGAAAAACTGTTTTTT.

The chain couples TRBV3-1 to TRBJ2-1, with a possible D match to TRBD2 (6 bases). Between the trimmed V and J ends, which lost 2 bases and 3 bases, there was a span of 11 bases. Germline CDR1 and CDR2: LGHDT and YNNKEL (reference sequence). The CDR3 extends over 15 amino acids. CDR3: CASSQFLGGYNEQFF. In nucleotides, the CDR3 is TGTGCCAGCAGCCAATTTTTGGGGGGCTACAATGAGCAGTTCTTC.

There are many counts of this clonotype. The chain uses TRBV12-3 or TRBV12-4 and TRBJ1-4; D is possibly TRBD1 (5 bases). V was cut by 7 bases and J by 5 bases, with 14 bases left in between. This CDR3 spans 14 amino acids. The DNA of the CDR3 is TGTGCCAGCACTTGGAGGGACGGGAATGAAAAACTGTTTTTT. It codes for CASTWRDGNEKLFF.

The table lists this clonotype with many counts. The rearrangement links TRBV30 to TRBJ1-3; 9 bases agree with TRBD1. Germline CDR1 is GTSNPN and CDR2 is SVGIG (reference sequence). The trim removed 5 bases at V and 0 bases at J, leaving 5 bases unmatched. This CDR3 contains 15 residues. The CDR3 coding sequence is TGTGCCTGGGTGACAGGGGGGCTCTCTGGAAACACCATATATTTT. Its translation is CAWVTGGLSGNTIYF.